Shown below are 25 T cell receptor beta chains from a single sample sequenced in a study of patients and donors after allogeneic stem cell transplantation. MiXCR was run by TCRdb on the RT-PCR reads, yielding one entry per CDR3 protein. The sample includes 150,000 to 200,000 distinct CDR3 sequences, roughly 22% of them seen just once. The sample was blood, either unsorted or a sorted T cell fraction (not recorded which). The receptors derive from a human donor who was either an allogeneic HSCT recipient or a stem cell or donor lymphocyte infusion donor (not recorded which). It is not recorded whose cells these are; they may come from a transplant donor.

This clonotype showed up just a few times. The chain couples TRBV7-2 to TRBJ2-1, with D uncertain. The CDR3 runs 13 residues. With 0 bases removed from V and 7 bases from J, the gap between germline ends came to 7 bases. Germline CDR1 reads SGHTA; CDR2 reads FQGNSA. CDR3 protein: CASSLAVINEQFF. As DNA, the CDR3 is TGTGCCAGCAGCTTAGCAGTCATTAATGAGCAGTTCTTC.

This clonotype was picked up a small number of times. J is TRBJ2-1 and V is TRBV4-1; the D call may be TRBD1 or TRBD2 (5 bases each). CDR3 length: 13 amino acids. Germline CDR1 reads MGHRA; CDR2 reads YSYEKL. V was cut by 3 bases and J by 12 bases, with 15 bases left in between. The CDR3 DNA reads TGCGCCAGCAGCCATGTCTTTCCTGGGGGGCAGTTCTTC. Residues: CASSHVFPGGQFF.

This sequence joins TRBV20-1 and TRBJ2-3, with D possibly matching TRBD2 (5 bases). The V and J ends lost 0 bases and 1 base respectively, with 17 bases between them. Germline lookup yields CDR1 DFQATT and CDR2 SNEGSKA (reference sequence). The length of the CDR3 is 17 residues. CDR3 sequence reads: CSAREEDSPFGTDTQYF. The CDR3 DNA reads TGCAGTGCTAGAGAAGAGGACTCCCCTTTTGGCACAGATACGCAGTATTTT.

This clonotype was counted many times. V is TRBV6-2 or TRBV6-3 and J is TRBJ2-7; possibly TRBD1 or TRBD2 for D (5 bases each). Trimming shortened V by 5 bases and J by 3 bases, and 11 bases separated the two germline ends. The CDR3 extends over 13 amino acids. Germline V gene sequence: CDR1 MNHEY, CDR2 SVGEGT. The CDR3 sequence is CASSEGPNYEQYF. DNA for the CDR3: TGTGCCAGCAGTGAGGGACCGAACTACGAGCAGTACTTC.

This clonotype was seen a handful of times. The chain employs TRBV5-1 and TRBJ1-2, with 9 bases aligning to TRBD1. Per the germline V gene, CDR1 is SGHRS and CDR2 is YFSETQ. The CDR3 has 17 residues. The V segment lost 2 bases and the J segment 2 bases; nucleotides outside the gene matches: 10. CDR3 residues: CASSFPTGGNGNYGYTF. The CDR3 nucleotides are TGCGCCAGCAGCTTTCCGACAGGGGGAAACGGAAACTATGGCTACACCTTC.

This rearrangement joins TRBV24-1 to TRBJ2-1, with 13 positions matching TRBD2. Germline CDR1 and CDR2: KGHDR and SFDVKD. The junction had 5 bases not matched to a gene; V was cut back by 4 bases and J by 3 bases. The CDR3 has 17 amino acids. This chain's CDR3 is CATSDSTSGRDYNEQFF. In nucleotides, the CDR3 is TGTGCCACCAGTGACTCCACTAGCGGGAGGGACTACAATGAGCAGTTCTTC.

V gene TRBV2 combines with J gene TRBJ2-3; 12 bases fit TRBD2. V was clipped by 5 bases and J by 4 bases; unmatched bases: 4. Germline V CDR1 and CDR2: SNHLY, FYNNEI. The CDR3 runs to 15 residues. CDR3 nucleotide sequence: TGTGCCAGCAGTTATCTAGCGGGGGGGCCAGATACGCAGTATTTT. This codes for CASSYLAGGPDTQYF.

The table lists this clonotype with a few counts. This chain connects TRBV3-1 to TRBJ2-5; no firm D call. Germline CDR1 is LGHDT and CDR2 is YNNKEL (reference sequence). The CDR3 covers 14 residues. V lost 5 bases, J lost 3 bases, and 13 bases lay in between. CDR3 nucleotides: TGTGCCAGCAGCTCCATGGACCGAGAAGAGACCCAGTACTTC. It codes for CASSSMDREETQYF.

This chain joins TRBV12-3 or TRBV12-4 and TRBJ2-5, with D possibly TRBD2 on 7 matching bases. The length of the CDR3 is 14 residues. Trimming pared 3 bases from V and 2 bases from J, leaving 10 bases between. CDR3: CASSFRGGQETQYF. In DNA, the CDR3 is TGTGCCAGCAGTTTTAGGGGGGGGCAAGAGACCCAGTACTTC.

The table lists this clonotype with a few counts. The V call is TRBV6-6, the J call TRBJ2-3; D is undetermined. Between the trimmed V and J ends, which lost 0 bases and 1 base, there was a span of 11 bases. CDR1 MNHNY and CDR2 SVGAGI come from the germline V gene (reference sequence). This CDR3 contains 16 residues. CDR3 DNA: TGTGCCAGCAGTTACTCCGCTAGTTTCCGCACAGATACGCAGTATTTT. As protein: CASSYSASFRTDTQYF.

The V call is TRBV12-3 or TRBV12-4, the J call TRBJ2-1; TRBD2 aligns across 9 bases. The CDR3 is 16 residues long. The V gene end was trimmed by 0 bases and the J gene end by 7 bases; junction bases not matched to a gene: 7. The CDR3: CASSLAAGGPNNEQFF. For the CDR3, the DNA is TGTGCCAGCAGTTTAGCGGCGGGGGGGCCAAATAATGAGCAGTTCTTC.

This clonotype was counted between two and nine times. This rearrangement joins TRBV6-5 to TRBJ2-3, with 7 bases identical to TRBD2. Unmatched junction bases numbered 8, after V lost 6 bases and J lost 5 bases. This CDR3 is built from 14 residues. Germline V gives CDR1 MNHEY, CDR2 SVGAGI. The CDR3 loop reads CASSQDREEDTQYF. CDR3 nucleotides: TGTGCCAGCAGCCAGGACCGGGAGGAAGATACGCAGTATTTT.

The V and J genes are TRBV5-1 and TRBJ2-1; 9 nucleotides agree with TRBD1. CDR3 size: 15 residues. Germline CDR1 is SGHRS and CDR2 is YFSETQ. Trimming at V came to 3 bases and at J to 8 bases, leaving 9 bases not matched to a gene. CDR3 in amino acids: CASSWGWDREDEQFF. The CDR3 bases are TGCGCCAGCAGCTGGGGGTGGGACAGGGAAGATGAGCAGTTCTTC. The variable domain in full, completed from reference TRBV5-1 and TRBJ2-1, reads KAGVTQTPRYLIKTRGQQVTLSCSPISGHRSVSWYQQTPGQGLQFLFEYFSETQRNKGNFPGRFSGRQFSNSRSEMNVSTLELGDSALYLCASSWGWDREDEQFFGPGTRLTVL.

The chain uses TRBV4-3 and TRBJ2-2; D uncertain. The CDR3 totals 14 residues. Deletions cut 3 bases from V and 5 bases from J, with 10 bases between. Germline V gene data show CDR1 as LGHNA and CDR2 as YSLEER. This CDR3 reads CASSQSPMTGELFF. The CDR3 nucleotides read TGCGCCAGCAGCCAGTCCCCTATGACCGGGGAGCTGTTTTTT.

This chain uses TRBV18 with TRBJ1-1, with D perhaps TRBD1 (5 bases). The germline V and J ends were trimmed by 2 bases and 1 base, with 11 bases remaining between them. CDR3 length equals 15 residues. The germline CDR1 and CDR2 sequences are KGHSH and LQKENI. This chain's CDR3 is CASSPSGQTNTEAFF. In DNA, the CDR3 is TGTGCCAGCTCACCATCAGGGCAAACGAACACTGAAGCTTTCTTT.

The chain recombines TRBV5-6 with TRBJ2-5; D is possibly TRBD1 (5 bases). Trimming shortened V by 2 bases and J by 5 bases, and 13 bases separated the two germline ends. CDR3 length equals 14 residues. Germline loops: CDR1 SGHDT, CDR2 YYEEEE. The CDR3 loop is CASSLVGEDETQYF. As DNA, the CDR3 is TGTGCCAGCAGCTTAGTAGGGGAAGATGAGACCCAGTACTTC.

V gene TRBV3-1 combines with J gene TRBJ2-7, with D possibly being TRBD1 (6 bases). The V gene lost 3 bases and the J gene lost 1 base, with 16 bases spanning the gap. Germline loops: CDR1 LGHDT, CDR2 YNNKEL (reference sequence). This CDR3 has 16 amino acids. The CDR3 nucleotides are TGTGCCAGCAGCCACCTAAAAAAACAGGGTTCCTACGAGCAGTACTTC. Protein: CASSHLKKQGSYEQYF.

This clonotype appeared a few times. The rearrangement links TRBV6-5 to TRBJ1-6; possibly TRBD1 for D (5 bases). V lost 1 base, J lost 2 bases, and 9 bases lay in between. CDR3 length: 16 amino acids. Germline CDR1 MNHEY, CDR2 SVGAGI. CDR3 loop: CASSYLRQTYNSPLHF. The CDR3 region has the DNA TGTGCCAGCAGTTACTTAAGACAGACCTATAATTCACCCCTCCACTTT.

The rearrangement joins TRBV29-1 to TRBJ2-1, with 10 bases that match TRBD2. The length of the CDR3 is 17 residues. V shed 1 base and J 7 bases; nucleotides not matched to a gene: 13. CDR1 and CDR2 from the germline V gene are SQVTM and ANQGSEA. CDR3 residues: CSVEGQGLLAGPNEQFF. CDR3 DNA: TGCAGCGTTGAAGGACAGGGGTTACTAGCGGGACCAAATGAGCAGTTCTTC.

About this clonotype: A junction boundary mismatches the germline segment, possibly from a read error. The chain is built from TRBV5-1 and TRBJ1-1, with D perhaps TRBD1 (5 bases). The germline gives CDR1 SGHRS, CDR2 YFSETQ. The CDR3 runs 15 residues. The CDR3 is CAGSLAPAMGLEAFF. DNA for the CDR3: TGCGCCGGCAGCTTGGCCCCAGCCATGGGGCTGGAAGCTTTCTTT. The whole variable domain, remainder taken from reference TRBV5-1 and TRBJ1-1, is KAGVTQTPRYLIKTRGQQVTLSCSPISGHRSVSWYQQTPGQGLQFLFEYFSETQRNKGNFPGRFSGRQFSNSRSEMNVSTLELGDSALYLCAGSLAPAMGLEAFFGQGTRLTVV.

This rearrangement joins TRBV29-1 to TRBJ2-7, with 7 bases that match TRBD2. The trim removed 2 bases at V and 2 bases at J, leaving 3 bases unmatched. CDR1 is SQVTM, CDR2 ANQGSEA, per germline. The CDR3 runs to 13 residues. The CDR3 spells CSVERGETYEQYF. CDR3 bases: TGCAGCGTTGAACGGGGGGAAACCTACGAGCAGTACTTC.

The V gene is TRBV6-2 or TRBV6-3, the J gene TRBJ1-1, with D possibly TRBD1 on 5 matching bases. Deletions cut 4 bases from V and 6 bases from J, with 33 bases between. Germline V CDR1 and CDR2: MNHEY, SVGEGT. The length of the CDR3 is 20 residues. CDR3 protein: CASSFGLISGPVTLNAEAFF. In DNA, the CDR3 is TGTGCCAGCAGTTTTGGATTAATTTCGGGACCGGTCACCCTCAACGCTGAAGCTTTCTTT.

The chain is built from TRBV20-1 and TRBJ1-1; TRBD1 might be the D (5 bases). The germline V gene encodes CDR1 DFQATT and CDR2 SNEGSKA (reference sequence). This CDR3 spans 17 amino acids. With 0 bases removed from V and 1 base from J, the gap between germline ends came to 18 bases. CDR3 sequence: CSARDWRDRQPNTEAFF. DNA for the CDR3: TGCAGTGCTAGAGATTGGCGGGACCGACAGCCGAACACTGAAGCTTTCTTT.

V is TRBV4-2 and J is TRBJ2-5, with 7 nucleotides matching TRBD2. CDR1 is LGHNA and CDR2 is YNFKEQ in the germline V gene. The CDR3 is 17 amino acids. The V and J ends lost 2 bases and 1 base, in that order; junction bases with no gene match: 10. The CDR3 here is CASSQSVLTGGQETQYF. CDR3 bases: TGTGCCAGCAGCCAATCTGTACTAACGGGGGGCCAAGAGACCCAGTACTTC.

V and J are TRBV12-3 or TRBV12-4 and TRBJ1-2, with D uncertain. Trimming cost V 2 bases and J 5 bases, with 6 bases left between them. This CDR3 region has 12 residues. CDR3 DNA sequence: TGTGCCAGCAGTTTAAGGAGTTATGGCTACACCTTC. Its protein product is CASSLRSYGYTF.